Presented here are 24 T cell receptor beta chains from one specimen sequenced in a study of T cells after posttransplantation cyclophosphamide. The table came from immunoSEQ multiplex PCR; TCRdb's copy has only in-frame clones and leaves some out. The sample has about 6,900 clones; around 78% are singletons. The sequencing sample was made of memory CD4+ T cells sorted from blood. These receptors came from a woman between 45 and 65 years old in good health and a related stem cell transplant donor.

The gene calls are TRBV29-1 and TRBJ1-2; D uncertain. Trimming left V 2 bases short and J 4 bases short, with 5 bases between. The CDR3 runs 11 residues. CDR1 is SQVTM and CDR2 is ANQGSEA in the germline V gene. The CDR3 nucleotides are TGCAGCGTTGAATCAGGCTATGGCTACACCTTC. Encoded protein: CSVESGYGYTF.

V and J are TRBV7-2 and TRBJ2-7; TRBD1 aligns across 8 bases. V was clipped by 6 bases and J by 0 bases; unmatched bases: 7. Germline CDR1 and CDR2: SGHTA and FQGNSA. The CDR3 is 15 residues long. As DNA, the CDR3 is TGTGCCAGCAGGTATAGGGACAGGAGCTCCTACGAGCAGTACTTC. Protein: CASRYRDRSSYEQYF.

This chain uses TRBV7-3 with TRBJ1-3; 7 nucleotides match TRBD1. The CDR3 is 16 residues long. V lost 5 bases to trimming and J lost 0 bases; unmatched junction nucleotides: 7. Germline V gene lookup returns CDR1 SGHTA and CDR2 FQGTGA. CDR3 amino acids: CASSRQGPDSGNTIYF. In nucleotides, the CDR3 is TGTGCCAGCAGCCGACAGGGACCGGACTCTGGAAACACCATATATTTT.

V gene TRBV29-1 combines with J gene TRBJ2-1; 10 bases line up with TRBD2. Germline-derived CDR1 and CDR2 are SQVTM and ANQGSEA. J was trimmed by 8 bases and V by 3 bases; bases with no gene match: 7. This CDR3 contains 14 residues. For the CDR3, the DNA is TGCAGCGTTGACCCTAGCGGGAGTACCTATGAGCAGTTCTTC. As protein: CSVDPSGSTYEQFF.

V gene TRBV4-3 combines with J gene TRBJ1-2; D not certain. Trimming took off 0 bases at V and 5 bases at J, with 13 bases between the two ends. Germline V gene sequence: CDR1 LGHNA, CDR2 YSLEER. The CDR3 runs to 15 residues. The CDR3 is CASSQDGLGQYGYTF. The CDR3 DNA is TGCGCCAGCAGCCAAGATGGACTAGGGCAGTATGGCTACACCTTC.

This chain links TRBV18 with TRBJ2-6, with TRBD1 matching over 11 bases. CDR1 and CDR2 (germline): KGHSH, LQKENI. The junction had 3 bases not matched to a gene; V was cut back by 0 bases and J by 8 bases. The CDR3 extends over 16 amino acids. This chain's CDR3 is CASSPPRTGGSNVLTF. Here the CDR3 DNA reads TGTGCCAGCTCACCACCGAGGACAGGGGGCTCCAACGTCCTGACTTTC.

The chain combines TRBV5-4 with TRBJ2-3; 7 bases are a match to TRBD1. Per germline, CDR1 SGHNT and CDR2 YYREEE (reference sequence). V lost 4 bases, J lost 0 bases, and 5 bases stayed unmatched. The CDR3 contains 15 residues. The CDR3 coding sequence is TGTGCCAGCAGCCCTCGACAGGGTAGCACAGATACGCAGTATTTT. Protein product: CASSPRQGSTDTQYF.

V gene TRBV7-2 combines with J gene TRBJ1-1; 7 bases map to TRBD1. The germline CDR1 and CDR2 sequences are SGHTA and FQGNSA. The V segment lost 1 base and the J segment 7 bases; nucleotides outside the gene matches: 9. There are 15 residues in the CDR3. The CDR3 nucleotides read TGTGCCAGCAGCTTAGACAGGGGTATAATTGGTGAAGCTTTCTTT. Protein sequence: CASSLDRGIIGEAFF. The entire variable domain, with the rest obtained from reference TRBV7-2 and TRBJ1-1, is as follows: GAGVSQSPSNKVTEKGKDVELRCDPISGHTALYWYRQSLGQGLEFLIYFQGNSAPDKSGLPSDRFSAERTGGSVSTLTIQRTQQEDSAVYLCASSLDRGIIGEAFFGQGTRLTVV.

The chain employs TRBV19 and TRBJ2-2, with D perhaps matching TRBD2 (5 bases). Per germline, CDR1 LNHDA and CDR2 SQIVND (reference sequence). The CDR3 has 15 amino acids. V lost 9 bases, J lost 0 bases, and 14 bases lay in between. DNA for the CDR3: TGTGCCAGGCTAAAGAGGACTGCGAACACCGGGGAGCTGTTTTTT. This encodes CARLKRTANTGELFF.

The gene calls are TRBV18 and TRBJ1-5, with D unclear. Germline V gene lookup returns CDR1 KGHSH and CDR2 LQKENI. Trimming stripped 4 bases from V and 2 bases from J, with 12 bases between. CDR3 length: 15 amino acids. The CDR3 region is CASSQAGVGNQPQHF. The CDR3, as DNA: TGTGCCAGCTCACAGGCGGGAGTAGGCAATCAGCCCCAGCATTTT.

This rearrangement joins TRBV6-5 to TRBJ1-2, with 9 bases matching TRBD1. CDR1 is MNHEY, CDR2 SVGAGI, per germline. With V trimmed by 6 bases and J by 4 bases, 6 bases remained unmatched. CDR3 length: 14 residues. The CDR3 DNA reads as TGTGCCAGCAGCCGAGGGACAGGGAGCTATGGCTACACCTTC. Translated, it gives CASSRGTGSYGYTF.

The V call is TRBV19, the J call TRBJ2-1, with 9 bases that match TRBD1. Germline CDR1 is LNHDA and CDR2 is SQIVND (reference sequence). V shed 0 bases, J shed 8 bases, and the junction held 14 bases outside the gene matches. The CDR3 length is 18 residues. The CDR3 is CASSIDHPRTGVSDEQFF. The CDR3 DNA is TGTGCCAGTAGTATAGATCACCCCCGGACAGGGGTCTCCGATGAGCAGTTCTTC.

The chain couples TRBV7-2 to TRBJ2-1; maybe TRBD2 (5 bases). In germline, CDR1 is SGHTA, CDR2 FQGNSA. With 3 bases removed from V and 8 bases from J, the gap between germline ends came to 11 bases. The CDR3 totals 13 residues. The CDR3 DNA sequence: TGTGCCAGCAGCTTCGCCGGCGGGTATGAGCAGTTCTTC. Protein: CASSFAGGYEQFF.

The chain links TRBV11-2 to TRBJ2-5; TRBD2 is a possible D gene (5 bases). CDR1 is SGHAT, CDR2 FQNNGV, per germline. This CDR3 is built from 13 residues. V dropped 1 base and J dropped 5 bases, with 8 bases sitting between them. Written as DNA, the CDR3 is TGTGCCAGCAGCTTAGGGACTGGGGAGACCCAGTACTTC. Amino acids: CASSLGTGETQYF.

V and J are TRBV5-1 and TRBJ1-4, with TRBD1 matching over 7 bases. J gave up 8 bases and V 4 bases, and 5 bases lay outside the gene matches. CDR1 SGHRS and CDR2 YFSETQ come from the germline V gene. The CDR3 loop spans 13 amino acids. The DNA for the CDR3 is TGCGCCAGCAGCATACGGGACAGCGAAAAACTGTTTTTT. Translated: CASSIRDSEKLFF.

This clone was observed a handful of times. The CDR3 bases are TGTGCCAGCAGCAAGGACAGGACCAACACTGAAGCTTTCTTT. Translating gives CASSKDRTNTEAFF. The chain combines TRBV27 with TRBJ1-1; 7 bases align to TRBD1. This CDR3 is built from 14 residues. CDR1 is MNHEY, CDR2 SMNVEV, per germline (reference sequence). V lost 6 bases and J lost 2; bases outside the gene matches: 6.

This clone was counted only a few times. V gene TRBV2 combines with J gene TRBJ2-7, with D perhaps matching TRBD1 (5 bases). The CDR3 has 13 residues. Trimming removed 6 bases at V and 7 bases at J, with 16 bases between. Germline V gives CDR1 SNHLY, CDR2 FYNNEI. Written as DNA, the CDR3 is TGTGCCAGCAGCTCACCGTTCAGGGTAGAGCAGTACTTC. Translation: CASSSPFRVEQYF.

V and J are TRBV7-9 and TRBJ2-5, with D possibly being TRBD2 (5 bases). The CDR3 has 17 amino acids. The germline gives CDR1 SEHNR, CDR2 FQNEAQ (reference sequence). The germline V and J ends were trimmed by 1 base and 5 bases, with 20 bases remaining between them. CDR3 bases: TGTGCCAGCAGCTTAGGGAGGACGGCAGACCCGCGGGAGACCCAGTACTTC. Protein sequence: CASSLGRTADPRETQYF.

This chain joins TRBV28 and TRBJ2-5; D is possibly TRBD2 (5 bases). From germline, CDR1 is MDHEN and CDR2 SYDVKM. The CDR3 has 14 amino acids. Trimming took 3 bases from V and 5 from J, leaving 13 bases between them. CDR3 amino acids: CASSLDSRSETQYF. CDR3 coding DNA: TGTGCCAGCAGTTTGGACTCCCGAAGCGAGACCCAGTACTTC.

As for this clone: The same CDR3 is also encoded by other DNA sequences in this sample. This chain links TRBV5-1 with TRBJ1-1; D unclear. Germline V gene sequence: CDR1 SGHRS, CDR2 YFSETQ. This CDR3 is 15 amino acids long. V lost 0 bases and J 0 bases, leaving 9 bases between the germline ends. CDR3 sequence: CASSLGAGVNTEAFF. The DNA of the CDR3 is TGCGCCAGCAGCTTGGGGGCGGGAGTGAACACTGAAGCTTTCTTT.

This CDR3 reads CASSLTQGAMYEQYF. CDR3 sequence (DNA): TGTGCCAGCAGCTTAACCCAGGGGGCGATGTACGAGCAGTACTTC. The rearrangement joins TRBV7-6 to TRBJ2-7, with TRBD1 identical over 8 bases. CDR1 is SGHVS and CDR2 is FNYEAQ in the germline V gene. The trim removed 2 bases at V and 4 bases at J, leaving 7 bases unmatched. This CDR3 spans 15 amino acids.

The chain carries TRBV11-2 and TRBJ2-7, with a possible D match to TRBD1 (6 bases). This CDR3 is 15 amino acids long. Trimming took 5 bases from V and 2 from J, leaving 16 bases between them. CDR1 and CDR2 (germline): SGHAT, FQNNGV. The CDR3 bases are TGTGCCAGCAGCACATATCGACAGGCCGCCTACGAGCAGTACTTC. Its protein is CASSTYRQAAYEQYF.

The chain is built from TRBV29-1 and TRBJ2-3; a possible D gene is TRBD2 (6 bases). With 4 bases removed from V and 4 bases from J, the gap between germline ends came to 24 bases. The CDR3 sequence is 17 residues long. The germline gives CDR1 SQVTM, CDR2 ANQGSEA. The CDR3 reads CSVVSTGLTSHPDTQYF. The DNA of the CDR3 is TGCAGCGTTGTATCTACGGGACTTACCTCTCACCCAGATACGCAGTATTTT.

V usage is TRBV25-1 and J usage is TRBJ2-1, with 7 nucleotides matching TRBD1. The V segment lost 3 bases and the J segment 2 bases; nucleotides outside the gene matches: 1. Germline V gene sequence: CDR1 MGHDK, CDR2 SYGVNS. The CDR3 loop spans 14 amino acids. The chain's CDR3 is CASSDRGTYNEQFF. CDR3 sequence (DNA): TGTGCCAGCAGTGACAGGGGGACCTACAATGAGCAGTTCTTC.